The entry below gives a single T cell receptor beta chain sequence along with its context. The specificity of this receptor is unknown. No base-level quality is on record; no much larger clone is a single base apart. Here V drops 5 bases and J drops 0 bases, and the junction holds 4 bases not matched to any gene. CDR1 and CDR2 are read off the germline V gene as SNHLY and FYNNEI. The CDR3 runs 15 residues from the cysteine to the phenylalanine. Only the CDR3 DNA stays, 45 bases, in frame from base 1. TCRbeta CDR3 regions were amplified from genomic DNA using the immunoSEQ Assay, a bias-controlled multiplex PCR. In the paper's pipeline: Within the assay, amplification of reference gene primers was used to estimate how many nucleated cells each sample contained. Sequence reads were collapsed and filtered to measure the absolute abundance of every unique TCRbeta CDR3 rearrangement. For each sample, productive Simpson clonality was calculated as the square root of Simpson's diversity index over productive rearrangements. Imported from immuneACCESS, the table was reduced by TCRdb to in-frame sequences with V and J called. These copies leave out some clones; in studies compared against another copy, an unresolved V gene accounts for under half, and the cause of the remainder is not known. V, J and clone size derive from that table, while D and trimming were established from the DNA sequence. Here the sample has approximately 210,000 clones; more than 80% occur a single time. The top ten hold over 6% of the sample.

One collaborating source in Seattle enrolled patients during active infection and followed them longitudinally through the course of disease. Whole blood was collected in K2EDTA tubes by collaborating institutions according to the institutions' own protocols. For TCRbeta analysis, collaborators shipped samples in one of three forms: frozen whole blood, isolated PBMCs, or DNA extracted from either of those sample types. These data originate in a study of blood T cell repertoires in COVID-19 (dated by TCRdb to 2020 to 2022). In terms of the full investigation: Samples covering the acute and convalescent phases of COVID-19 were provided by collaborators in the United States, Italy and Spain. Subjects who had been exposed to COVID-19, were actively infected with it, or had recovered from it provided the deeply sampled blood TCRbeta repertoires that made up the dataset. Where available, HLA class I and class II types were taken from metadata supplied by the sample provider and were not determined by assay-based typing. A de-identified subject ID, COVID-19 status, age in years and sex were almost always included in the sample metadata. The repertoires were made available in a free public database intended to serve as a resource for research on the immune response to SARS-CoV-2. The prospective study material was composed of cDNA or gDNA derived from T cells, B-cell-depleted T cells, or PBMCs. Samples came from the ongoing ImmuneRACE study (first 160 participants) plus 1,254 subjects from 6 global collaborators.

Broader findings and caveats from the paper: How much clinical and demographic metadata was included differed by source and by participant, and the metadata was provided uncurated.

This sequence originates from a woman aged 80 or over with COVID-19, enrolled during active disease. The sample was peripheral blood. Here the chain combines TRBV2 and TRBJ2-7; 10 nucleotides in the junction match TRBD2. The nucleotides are TGTGCCAGCAGTTGGACTAGCGGAAGCTCCTACGAGCAGTACTTC. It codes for CASSWTSGSSYEQYF.